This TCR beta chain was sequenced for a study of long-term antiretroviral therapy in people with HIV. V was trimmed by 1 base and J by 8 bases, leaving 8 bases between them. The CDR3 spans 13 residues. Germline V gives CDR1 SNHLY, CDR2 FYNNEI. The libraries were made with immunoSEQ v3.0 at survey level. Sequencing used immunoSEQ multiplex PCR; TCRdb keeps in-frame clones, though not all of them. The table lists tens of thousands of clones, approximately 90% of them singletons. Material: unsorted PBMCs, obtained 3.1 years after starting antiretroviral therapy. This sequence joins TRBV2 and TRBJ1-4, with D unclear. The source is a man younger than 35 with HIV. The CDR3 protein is CASSEDRLEKLFF. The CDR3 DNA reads TGTGCCAGCAGTGAAGATCGGTTGGAAAAACTGTTTTTT.